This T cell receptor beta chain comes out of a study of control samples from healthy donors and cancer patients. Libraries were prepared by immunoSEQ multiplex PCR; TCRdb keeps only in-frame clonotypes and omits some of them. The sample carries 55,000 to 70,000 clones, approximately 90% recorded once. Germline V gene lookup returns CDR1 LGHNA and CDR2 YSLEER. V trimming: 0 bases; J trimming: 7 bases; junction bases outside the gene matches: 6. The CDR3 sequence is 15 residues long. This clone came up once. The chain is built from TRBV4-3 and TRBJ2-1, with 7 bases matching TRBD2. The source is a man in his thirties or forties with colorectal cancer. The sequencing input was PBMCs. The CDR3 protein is CASSQDRASGNEQFF. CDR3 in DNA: TGCGCCAGCAGCCAAGATAGGGCTAGCGGAAATGAGCAGTTCTTC.